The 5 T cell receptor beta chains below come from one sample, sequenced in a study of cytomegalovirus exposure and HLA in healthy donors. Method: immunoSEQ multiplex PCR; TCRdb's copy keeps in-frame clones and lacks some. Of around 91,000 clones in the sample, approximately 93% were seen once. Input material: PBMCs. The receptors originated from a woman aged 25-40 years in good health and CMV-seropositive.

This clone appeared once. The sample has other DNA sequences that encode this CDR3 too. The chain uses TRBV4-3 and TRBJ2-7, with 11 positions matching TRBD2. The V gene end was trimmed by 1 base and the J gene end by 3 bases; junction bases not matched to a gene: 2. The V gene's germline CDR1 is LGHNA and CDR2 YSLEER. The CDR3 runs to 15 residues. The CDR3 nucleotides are TGCGCCAGCAGCCAAGTTCTAGCGGGAGGCTACGAGCAGTACTTC. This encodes CASSQVLAGGYEQYF.

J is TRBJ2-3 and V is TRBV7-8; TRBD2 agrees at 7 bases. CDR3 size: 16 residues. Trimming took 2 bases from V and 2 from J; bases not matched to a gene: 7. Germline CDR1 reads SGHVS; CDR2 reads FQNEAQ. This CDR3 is CASSLRPSGTTDTQYF. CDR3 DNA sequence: TGTGCCAGCAGCTTAAGGCCTAGCGGAACCACAGATACGCAGTATTTT.

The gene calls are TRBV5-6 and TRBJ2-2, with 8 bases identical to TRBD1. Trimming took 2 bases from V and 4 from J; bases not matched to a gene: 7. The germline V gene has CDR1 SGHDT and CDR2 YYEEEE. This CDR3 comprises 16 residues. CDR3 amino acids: CASSFRDRLSTGELFF. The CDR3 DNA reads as TGTGCCAGCAGCTTTAGGGACAGGCTGTCCACCGGGGAGCTGTTTTTT.

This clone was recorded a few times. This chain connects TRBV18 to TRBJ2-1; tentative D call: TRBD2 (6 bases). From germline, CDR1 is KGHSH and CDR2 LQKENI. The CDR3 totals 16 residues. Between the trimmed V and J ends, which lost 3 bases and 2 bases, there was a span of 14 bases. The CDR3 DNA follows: TGTGCCAGCTCACCTGGGGGGAGGCTGACCTACAATGAGCAGTTCTTC. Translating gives CASSPGGRLTYNEQFF.

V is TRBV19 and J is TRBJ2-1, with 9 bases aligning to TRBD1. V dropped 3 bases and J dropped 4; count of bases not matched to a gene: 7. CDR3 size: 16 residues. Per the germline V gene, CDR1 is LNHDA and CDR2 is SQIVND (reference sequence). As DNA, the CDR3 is TGTGCCAGTAGTATGAGTTTAGGGACAGGGTACAATGAGCAGTTCTTC. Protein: CASSMSLGTGYNEQFF.